These 32 T cell receptor beta chains were all obtained from the same sample, sequenced in a study of T cell responses to AZD1222 COVID-19 vaccine. Libraries were prepared by immunoSEQ multiplex PCR; TCRdb keeps only in-frame clonotypes and omits some of them. The data contain about 140,000 clones, roughly 90% of them singletons. Sequences were derived from peripheral blood, sampled on day 0 of AZD1222 vaccination. All receptors derive from an adult in good health.

The CDR3 region is CASSQDRGLLAGLSNEQFF. In DNA, the CDR3 is TGCGCCAGCAGCCAAGATAGAGGGCTACTAGCGGGATTATCCAATGAGCAGTTCTTC. J is TRBJ2-1 and V is TRBV4-3; 10 bases line up with TRBD2. CDR1 LGHNA and CDR2 YSLEER come from the germline V gene. The V and J ends lost 0 bases and 6 bases, in that order; junction bases with no gene match: 14. This CDR3 is 19 amino acids long.

The chain joins TRBV7-8 to TRBJ1-1; TRBD1 matches 7 bases. CDR3 length: 16 residues. Trimming removed 5 bases from V and 4 bases from J; junction bases left unmatched: 13. The germline V gene has CDR1 SGHVS and CDR2 FQNEAQ. Here the CDR3 DNA reads TGTGCCAGCAGCAGCGGGCCGCACAGGGGCGCCACTGAAGCTTTCTTT. Its translation is CASSSGPHRGATEAFF.

The chain combines TRBV19 with TRBJ1-5; D is undetermined. The CDR3 totals 16 residues. The V gene's germline CDR1 is LNHDA and CDR2 SQIVND (reference sequence). The V end lost 4 bases, the J end lost 2 bases, and 15 bases lay between the germline ends. CDR3: CASSKTRAPGNQPQHF. The CDR3, as DNA: TGTGCCAGTAGTAAAACCCGGGCCCCTGGCAATCAGCCCCAGCATTTT.

The rearrangement uses TRBV24-1 and TRBJ2-1; D is possibly TRBD1 or TRBD2 (6 bases each). V was cut by 0 bases and J by 5 bases, with 13 bases left in between. The germline V gene has CDR1 KGHDR and CDR2 SFDVKD. The CDR3 is made up of 16 amino acids. The CDR3, as DNA: TGTGCCACCAGTGATTTGGGGGGAAGGGGGGACAATGAGCAGTTCTTC. Its translation is CATSDLGGRGDNEQFF.

CDR3 bases: TGTGCCAGCAGCTTAGGAACGACAGGGTCGAGGGCTGAAGCTTTCTTT. Translated, it gives CASSLGTTGSRAEAFF. J is TRBJ1-1 and V is TRBV11-2; 7 nucleotides match TRBD1. Germline V CDR1 and CDR2: SGHAT, FQNNGV. CDR3 length: 16 residues. J was trimmed by 6 bases and V by 1 base; bases with no gene match: 11. The whole variable domain, filled in from reference TRBV11-2 and TRBJ1-1, reads EAGVAQSPRYKIIEKRQSVAFWCNPISGHATLYWYQQILGQGPKLLIQFQNNGVVDDSQLPKDRFSAERLKGVDSTLKIQPAKLEDSAVYLCASSLGTTGSRAEAFFGQGTRLTVV.

This clone appeared a few times. The J gene is TRBJ1-4, the V gene TRBV7-2, with D perhaps matching TRBD1 (5 bases). V was pared by 3 bases and J by 7 bases, with 12 bases between. The CDR3 totals 14 residues. Germline V gene data show CDR1 as SGHTA and CDR2 as FQGNSA. The CDR3 sequence is CASSLGGGFEKLFF. The CDR3 nucleotides are TGTGCCAGCAGCTTGGGGGGAGGGTTTGAAAAACTGTTTTTT. The variable domain in full, with the rest retrieved from reference TRBV7-2 and TRBJ1-4, is GAGVSQSPSNKVTEKGKDVELRCDPISGHTALYWYRQSLGQGLEFLIYFQGNSAPDKSGLPSDRFSAERTGGSVSTLTIQRTQQEDSAVYLCASSLGGGFEKLFFGSGTQLSVL.

The V call is TRBV9, the J call TRBJ2-7; D ambiguous. The CDR3 contains 14 residues. Trimming shortened V by 0 bases and J by 0 bases, and 7 bases separated the two germline ends. CDR1 is SGDLS and CDR2 is YYNGEE in the germline V gene. The CDR3 DNA reads as TGTGCCAGCAGCGTAGCCTCAAGCTCCTACGAGCAGTACTTC. Encoded protein: CASSVASSSYEQYF.

The V gene is TRBV10-3, the J gene TRBJ2-3, with no clear D. This CDR3 comprises 13 residues. V was trimmed by 8 bases and J by 6 bases, leaving 15 bases between them. The V gene's germline CDR1 is ENHRY and CDR2 SYGVKD. The CDR3: CAIQDGHIDTQYF. CDR3 nucleotides: TGTGCCATCCAGGATGGGCACATCGATACGCAGTATTTT.

The chain carries TRBV2 and TRBJ2-1, with D possibly being TRBD2 (5 bases). This CDR3 is built from 21 residues. Germline V gene sequence: CDR1 SNHLY, CDR2 FYNNEI. Trimming took off 4 bases at V and 0 bases at J, with 28 bases between the two ends. CDR3 sequence reads: CASSGRSSRVVLQRSYNEQFF. In DNA form, the CDR3 reads TGTGCCAGCAGTGGGAGGTCCAGTAGGGTAGTATTACAACGCTCCTACAATGAGCAGTTCTTC.

This sequence joins TRBV18 and TRBJ2-1, with 9 nucleotides matching TRBD1. The germline gives CDR1 KGHSH, CDR2 LQKENI. The junction had 3 bases not matched to a gene; V was cut back by 6 bases and J by 3 bases. The CDR3 loop spans 14 amino acids. In DNA, the CDR3 is TGTGCCAGCTCTAGACAGGGGGTCTACAATGAGCAGTTCTTC. Amino acids: CASSRQGVYNEQFF.

V gene TRBV18 combines with J gene TRBJ1-3; D remains unclear. The V and J ends lost 3 bases and 0 bases respectively, with 6 bases between them. Germline V gene lookup returns CDR1 KGHSH and CDR2 LQKENI. CDR3 length: 14 amino acids. CDR3 region: CASSPGISGNTIYF. The DNA for the CDR3 is TGTGCCAGCTCACCGGGGATCTCTGGAAACACCATATATTTT.

The rearrangement uses TRBV5-4 and TRBJ2-1; D remains ambiguous. The CDR3 is made up of 14 amino acids. With 4 bases removed from V and 10 bases from J, the gap between germline ends came to 18 bases. Germline CDR1 reads SGHNT; CDR2 reads YYREEE (reference sequence). CDR3 sequence: CASSQPPPISEQFF. In DNA form, the CDR3 reads TGTGCCAGCAGCCAACCCCCCCCGATCTCGGAGCAGTTCTTC.

This chain uses TRBV6-5 with TRBJ1-3; D unresolved. V lost 6 bases to trimming and J lost 3 bases, with 9 bases between them. The germline gives CDR1 MNHEY, CDR2 SVGAGI. The CDR3 has 13 residues. As DNA, the CDR3 is TGTGCCAGCAGAGCCCTGCGTGGAAACACCATATATTTT. It translates to CASRALRGNTIYF.

This chain's CDR3 is CASSEAALANEQYF. The CDR3 DNA reads TGTGCCAGCAGTGAAGCAGCCCTAGCGAACGAGCAGTACTTC. The rearrangement uses TRBV2 and TRBJ2-7, with D perhaps matching TRBD2 (6 bases). In germline, CDR1 is SNHLY, CDR2 FYNNEI. The CDR3 runs 14 residues. Trimming pared 0 bases from V and 5 bases from J, leaving 11 bases between.

The V call is TRBV6-1, the J call TRBJ1-4, with D unresolved. Germline V lookup: CDR1 MNHNS, CDR2 SASEGT. CDR3 length: 12 amino acids. V lost 2 bases, J lost 8 bases, and 6 bases lay in between. CDR3 nucleotides: TGTGCCAGCAGTGAATATGCGGAAAAACTGTTTTTT. The encoded protein is CASSEYAEKLFF.

The rearrangement links TRBV19 to TRBJ2-4, with D maybe TRBD1 (7 bases). This CDR3 is 16 amino acids long. The ends were cut back, 6 bases at V and 8 bases at J, with 23 bases in the middle. CDR1 is LNHDA and CDR2 is SQIVND in the germline V gene (reference sequence). The CDR3 loop reads CASSLEGARGIDIQYF. CDR3 coding DNA: TGTGCCAGTAGCCTGGAGGGGGCGCGAGGTATTGACATTCAGTACTTC.

This chain uses TRBV5-6 with TRBJ2-7; D perhaps matches TRBD1 (7 bases). Germline V gives CDR1 SGHDT, CDR2 YYEEEE. V lost 0 bases, J lost 0 bases, and 13 bases lay in between. This CDR3 is built from 16 residues. CDR3 in DNA: TGTGCCAGCAGCTTGGCGGGGGACAGACTCTCCTACGAGCAGTACTTC. It specifies CASSLAGDRLSYEQYF.

This clone was found once. The chain recombines TRBV11-3 with TRBJ2-5, with TRBD2 as a possible D gene (6 bases). Per germline, CDR1 SGHNT and CDR2 YENEEA. The CDR3 loop spans 14 amino acids. V lost 3 bases and J lost 5, with 13 bases in between. CDR3 sequence: CASSLPGTGETQYF. CDR3 nucleotide sequence: TGTGCCAGCAGCTTGCCCGGGACTGGGGAGACCCAGTACTTC.

The rearrangement links TRBV11-3 to TRBJ2-1; D may be TRBD1 (5 bases). Germline lookup yields CDR1 SGHNT and CDR2 YENEEA. V was clipped by 0 bases and J by 9 bases, with 6 bases between them. The CDR3 runs 12 residues. In nucleotides, the CDR3 is TGTGCCAGCAGCTTAGATCAGGGTGAGCAGTTCTTC. Its translation is CASSLDQGEQFF.

The chain links TRBV28 to TRBJ1-2; the match to TRBD1 covers 9 bases. The CDR3 has 14 residues. With 3 bases clipped from V and 6 bases from J, the junction kept 5 bases outside the gene matches. Germline V CDR1 and CDR2: MDHEN, SYDVKM. The CDR3 bases are TGTGCCAGCAGTTTGAAGACAGGGGGGAATGGCTACACCTTC. Its protein product is CASSLKTGGNGYTF.

The chain recombines TRBV19 with TRBJ1-5; D is possibly TRBD1 (6 bases). Per the germline V gene, CDR1 is LNHDA and CDR2 is SQIVND (reference sequence). V lost 4 bases, J lost 3 bases, and 10 bases lay in between. CDR3 length: 14 amino acids. The CDR3 region is CASSTDSLNQPQHF. In DNA, the CDR3 is TGTGCCAGTAGTACGGACAGTCTCAATCAGCCCCAGCATTTT.

Only a few counts were recorded for this clone. This chain links TRBV6-1 with TRBJ2-7; D is ambiguous. V lost 3 bases and J lost 7, with 16 bases in between. The CDR3 loop spans 14 amino acids. The germline V gene has CDR1 MNHNS and CDR2 SASEGT. The CDR3 DNA reads TGTGCCAGCAGTGATGGCCCGGAGTTTGGGGAGCAGTACTTC. This sequence encodes CASSDGPEFGEQYF.

The chain carries TRBV9 and TRBJ1-4, with TRBD1 matching over 7 bases. Germline V gene sequence: CDR1 SGDLS, CDR2 YYNGEE. The CDR3 runs to 15 residues. The trim removed 4 bases at V and 5 bases at J, leaving 8 bases unmatched. The CDR3 sequence is CASSSAGQLNEKLFF. CDR3 DNA: TGTGCCAGCAGCTCCGCGGGACAGCTAAATGAAAAACTGTTTTTT.

The gene calls are TRBV7-2 and TRBJ1-6; tentatively, D is TRBD1 (6 bases). The CDR3 runs to 18 residues. Germline CDR1 and CDR2: SGHTA and FQGNSA. The V and J ends lost 1 base and 0 bases respectively, with 13 bases between them. The CDR3 coding sequence is TGTGCCAGCAGCTTAGTATGGGGGGGCAGCTCCTATAATTCACCCCTCCACTTT. This encodes CASSLVWGGSSYNSPLHF.

The chain is built from TRBV11-2 and TRBJ2-7; tentative D call: TRBD2 (6 bases). V lost 5 bases and J 4 bases, leaving 15 bases between the germline ends. Germline lookup yields CDR1 SGHAT and CDR2 FQNNGV. The CDR3 length is 14 residues. The CDR3 bases are TGTGCCAGCAGCCGGGACTCCTGGGGGTACGAGCAGTACTTC. Translated: CASSRDSWGYEQYF.

In its sample, this clone ranks as medium-sized. This chain uses TRBV10-3 with TRBJ2-7; D unresolved. The V and J ends lost 4 bases and 2 bases respectively, with 3 bases between them. This CDR3 region has 11 residues. The germline CDR1 and CDR2 sequences are ENHRY and SYGVKD. The CDR3 loop reads CAISAAYEQYF. In DNA form, the CDR3 reads TGTGCCATCAGTGCCGCCTACGAGCAGTACTTC.

The chain combines TRBV28 with TRBJ2-1; TRBD1 aligns across 7 bases. The CDR3 has 15 residues. V lost 7 bases and J lost 5; bases outside the gene matches: 11. Germline loops: CDR1 MDHEN, CDR2 SYDVKM. Here the CDR3 DNA reads TGTGCCAGCACCGATATCGGGACAGAGGACAATGAGCAGTTCTTC. Translated: CASTDIGTEDNEQFF.

The V call is TRBV5-7, the J call TRBJ1-3; D possibly corresponds to TRBD1 (6 bases). TRBV5-7 is noted as an ORF with a role that remains uncertain. The CDR3 loop spans 15 amino acids. Trimming pared 1 base from V and 4 bases from J, leaving 12 bases between. CDR3 nucleotides: TGTGCCAGCAGCTTGAGTCGGGGGCGCGGAAACACCATATATTTT. This encodes CASSLSRGRGNTIYF.

The chain joins TRBV14 to TRBJ1-3, with D possibly TRBD1 on 6 matching bases. V was shortened by 0 bases and J by 4 bases, with 16 bases between the two germline ends. The length of the CDR3 is 17 residues. Germline lookup yields CDR1 SGHDN and CDR2 FVKESK. In DNA form, the CDR3 reads TGTGCCAGCAGCCAAGATCGATCGGGGGCGCGAGGAAACACCATATATTTT. Amino acids: CASSQDRSGARGNTIYF.

The rearrangement uses TRBV5-1 and TRBJ2-5; D not resolved. Trimming removed 1 base from V and 2 bases from J, with 18 bases in between. Germline-derived CDR1 and CDR2 are SGHRS and YFSETQ. CDR3 size: 17 residues. The CDR3 spells CASSLKSPSRLQETQYF. Here the CDR3 DNA reads TGCGCCAGCAGCTTGAAATCCCCGAGCAGACTTCAAGAGACCCAGTACTTC.

The rearrangement links TRBV3-1 (or the pseudogene TRBV3-2) to TRBJ2-7; D gene uncertain. The germline gives CDR1 LGHDT, CDR2 YNNKEL (reference sequence). V was cut by 3 bases and J by 6 bases, with 9 bases left in between. The CDR3 contains 12 residues. This CDR3 reads CASSHGKAEQYF. Written as DNA, the CDR3 is TGTGCCAGCAGCCACGGAAAGGCCGAGCAGTACTTC.

This chain joins TRBV18 and TRBJ2-1; D ambiguous. With 1 base removed from V and 0 bases from J, the gap between germline ends came to 10 bases. Germline lookup yields CDR1 KGHSH and CDR2 LQKENI. The CDR3 is 16 residues long. CDR3 protein: CASSPRSGRSYNEQFF. CDR3 sequence (DNA): TGTGCCAGCTCACCACGGTCTGGGCGCTCCTACAATGAGCAGTTCTTC.